Listed here are 22 T cell receptor beta chains from one sample, sequenced in a study of OX40 agonist ivuxolimab in advanced cancers. TCRdb keeps only in-frame clones here, not all; method: immunoSEQ multiplex PCR. The data hold around 58,000 clones, with around 88% observed a single time. The sample here was CD4+ or CD8+ T cells sorted from blood, taken in a trial of the OX40 agonist ivuxolimab. The origin of the receptors is an adult with an advanced solid tumor such as melanoma, head and neck, liver or kidney cancer.

V is TRBV5-8 and J is TRBJ2-1; 8 nucleotides match TRBD1. The trim removed 5 bases at V and 8 bases at J, leaving 12 bases unmatched. CDR3 length equals 15 residues. CDR1 SGHTS and CDR2 YDEGEE come from the germline V gene. The DNA of the CDR3 is TGTGCCAGCAGACCCGGGACAGGAGGTAATTATGAGCAGTTCTTC. The encoded protein is CASRPGTGGNYEQFF.

CDR3 nucleotides: TGTGCCAGCAGCTTAGTGTTGGGGCCCCGGGCCTACGAGCAGTACTTC. Protein: CASSLVLGPRAYEQYF. The chain links TRBV7-2 to TRBJ2-7; D may be TRBD1 (5 bases). CDR1 and CDR2 from the germline V gene are SGHTA and FQGNSA. Trimming took off 1 base at V and 2 bases at J, with 15 bases between the two ends. The CDR3 covers 16 residues.

The rearrangement uses TRBV5-6 and TRBJ2-1; 9 bases match TRBD1. CDR1 SGHDT and CDR2 YYEEEE come from the germline V gene. CDR3 size: 17 residues. Trimming cost V 2 bases and J 4 bases; bases outside gene matches: 10. This CDR3 reads CASSLDPRTGVYNEQFF. The CDR3 DNA follows: TGTGCCAGCAGCTTAGACCCCCGGACAGGGGTGTACAATGAGCAGTTCTTC.

The chain links TRBV9 to TRBJ2-1; 10 bases fit TRBD1. The J segment lost 6 bases and the V segment lost 0 bases, leaving 6 bases of the junction unmatched. The length of the CDR3 is 16 residues. CDR1 and CDR2 (germline): SGDLS, YYNGEE. The CDR3 DNA is TGTGCCAGCAGCGTAGTCGGGACAGGGGTCGGCAATGAGCAGTTCTTC. Translation gives CASSVVGTGVGNEQFF.

This chain joins TRBV5-1 and TRBJ2-5, with no clear D. CDR1 and CDR2 from the germline V gene are SGHRS and YFSETQ. The CDR3 runs to 11 residues. V was cut by 3 bases and J by 1 base, with 1 base left in between. For the CDR3, the DNA is TGCGCCAGCAGCTCCCAAGAGACCCAGTACTTC. Its translation: CASSSQETQYF.

The chain links TRBV5-1 to TRBJ2-1; D is possibly TRBD1 (5 bases). CDR3 length equals 16 residues. V lost 4 bases, J lost 5 bases, and 19 bases lay in between. Germline V gene sequence: CDR1 SGHRS, CDR2 YFSETQ. This CDR3 reads CASSPDGRAGHNEQFF. The CDR3 DNA sequence: TGCGCCAGCAGCCCCGATGGACGGGCAGGGCACAATGAGCAGTTCTTC. Looking up the rest from reference TRBV5-1 and TRBJ2-1 gives the full variable domain: KAGVTQTPRYLIKTRGQQVTLSCSPISGHRSVSWYQQTPGQGLQFLFEYFSETQRNKGNFPGRFSGRQFSNSRSEMNVSTLELGDSALYLCASSPDGRAGHNEQFFGPGTRLTVL.

This clone occurred once. This sequence joins TRBV15 and TRBJ2-7; D unclear. CDR1 and CDR2 from the germline V gene are LNHNV and YYDKDF (reference sequence). The CDR3 is 15 amino acids. Trimming shortened V by 0 bases and J by 3 bases, and 12 bases separated the two germline ends. CDR3 in DNA: TGTGCCACCAGCAGAGACAAGGGATTGCACTACGAGCAGTACTTC. Its translation: CATSRDKGLHYEQYF.

V is TRBV11-1 and J is TRBJ2-5; D is undetermined. The CDR3 sequence is 15 residues long. Between the trimmed V and J ends, which lost 5 bases and 4 bases, there was a span of 17 bases. CDR1 is SGHAT and CDR2 is FQDESV in the germline V gene (reference sequence). The CDR3 loop reads CASSLTDEIGETQYF. In DNA, the CDR3 is TGTGCCAGCAGCCTCACGGACGAAATAGGAGAGACCCAGTACTTC.

V gene TRBV19 combines with J gene TRBJ2-2; tentatively, D is TRBD1 (5 bases). The CDR3 is made up of 13 amino acids. Trimming pared 8 bases from V and 0 bases from J, leaving 7 bases between. Germline CDR1 reads LNHDA; CDR2 reads SQIVND (reference sequence). The CDR3 bases are TGTGCCAGTTCACAGGCGAACACCGGGGAGCTGTTTTTT. Protein sequence: CASSQANTGELFF.

The rearrangement links TRBV5-1 to TRBJ1-2; D is ambiguous. This CDR3 comprises 14 residues. The germline CDR1 and CDR2 sequences are SGHRS and YFSETQ. V was shortened by 0 bases and J by 7 bases, with 13 bases between the two germline ends. The CDR3 is CASSLDSQILGYTF. The DNA of the CDR3 is TGCGCCAGCAGCTTGGACAGTCAAATTCTTGGCTACACCTTC.

The gene calls are TRBV7-9 and TRBJ2-6; the match to TRBD1 covers 8 bases. The V segment lost 1 base and the J segment 2 bases; nucleotides outside the gene matches: 7. The CDR3 length is 18 residues. Germline lookup yields CDR1 SEHNR and CDR2 FQNEAQ (reference sequence). CDR3 coding DNA: TGTGCCAGCAGCTTAGACGGGACAGGTCTCCCTGGGGCCAACGTCCTGACTTTC. Residues: CASSLDGTGLPGANVLTF.

This clone showed up just a few times. The chain links TRBV5-4 to TRBJ1-1, with D perhaps matching TRBD1 (6 bases). V lost 0 bases to trimming and J lost 5 bases, with 11 bases between them. From germline, CDR1 is SGHNT and CDR2 YYREEE (reference sequence). The CDR3 spans 14 residues. CDR3 DNA: TGTGCCAGCAGCTTGGTAGGGGGGGAAACTGAAGCTTTCTTT. Its translation: CASSLVGGETEAFF.

The chain combines TRBV2 with TRBJ1-5; TRBD1 matches at 11 bases. The trim removed 4 bases at V and 2 bases at J, leaving 1 base unmatched. The CDR3 runs 15 residues. CDR1 SNHLY and CDR2 FYNNEI come from the germline V gene. CDR3 nucleotide sequence: TGTGCCAGCAGTGGGGGACAGGGGGGCAATCAGCCCCAGCATTTT. Protein product: CASSGGQGGNQPQHF.

This clone was counted only a few times. CDR3 sequence (DNA): TGCAGCGCAGCGGACAGAACGAACACTGAAGCTTTCTTT. Translation gives CSAADRTNTEAFF. The chain uses TRBV29-1 and TRBJ1-1; D might be TRBD1 (6 bases). This CDR3 contains 13 residues. Germline-derived CDR1 and CDR2 are SQVTM and ANQGSEA. V was cut by 7 bases and J by 1 base, with 13 bases left in between.

The V gene is TRBV4-2, the J gene TRBJ1-2, with D unresolved. V was pared by 0 bases and J by 0 bases, with 8 bases between. This CDR3 comprises 15 residues. Germline assignment: CDR1 LGHNA and CDR2 YNFKEQ. The CDR3 loop is CASSQDIATNYGYTF. The CDR3 bases are TGTGCCAGCAGCCAAGATATAGCAACTAACTATGGCTACACCTTC.

This chain connects TRBV11-3 to TRBJ1-3; no reliable D call. This CDR3 spans 15 amino acids. Germline V gene sequence: CDR1 SGHNT, CDR2 YENEEA. Trimming removed 0 bases at V and 4 bases at J, with 10 bases between. CDR3 in DNA: TGTGCCAGCAGCTTAGATTATGGCTCCGGAAACACCATATATTTT. Translating it yields CASSLDYGSGNTIYF.

The rearrangement joins TRBV7-9 to TRBJ2-1; 10 positions agree with TRBD1. Germline CDR1 SEHNR, CDR2 FQNEAQ (reference sequence). With V trimmed by 2 bases and J by 0 bases, 4 bases remained unmatched. The CDR3 is made up of 17 amino acids. CDR3 sequence reads: CASSLLGQGSSYNEQFF. CDR3 DNA sequence: TGTGCCAGCAGCTTATTGGGACAGGGGAGCTCCTACAATGAGCAGTTCTTC.

The gene calls are TRBV19 and TRBJ2-3; TRBD1 matches at 9 bases. With 5 bases clipped from V and 15 bases from J, the junction kept 9 bases outside the gene matches. This CDR3 region has 12 residues. From germline, CDR1 is LNHDA and CDR2 SQIVND (reference sequence). The CDR3 DNA follows: TGTGCCAGTAGTTGGACAGGGGAAGTAAGCTATTTT. Translated, it gives CASSWTGEVSYF. Variable domain in full (rest from reference TRBV19 and TRBJ2-3): DGGITQSPKYLFRKEGQNVTLSCEQNLNHDAMYWYRQDPGQGLRLIYYSQIVNDFQKGDIAEGYSVSREKKESFPLTVTSAQKNPTAFYLCASSWTGEVSYFGPGTRLTVL.

The chain joins TRBV18 to TRBJ2-1; no definite D call. This CDR3 is built from 14 residues. V lost 0 bases and J 6 bases, leaving 9 bases between the germline ends. Germline CDR1 KGHSH, CDR2 LQKENI. The CDR3 reads CASSPPPGFNEQFF. CDR3 bases: TGTGCCAGCTCACCACCGCCCGGGTTCAATGAGCAGTTCTTC.

The chain recombines TRBV30 with TRBJ2-2, with a weak D call TRBD2 (6 bases). Trimming removed 3 bases from V and 5 bases from J, with 16 bases in between. CDR1 and CDR2 from the germline V gene are GTSNPN and SVGIG (reference sequence). The CDR3 totals 15 residues. CDR3 in amino acids: CAWRRPGVRTGELFF. CDR3 in DNA: TGTGCCTGGAGGCGCCCGGGAGTGAGGACCGGGGAGCTGTTTTTT.

This chain joins TRBV19 and TRBJ2-7, with a weak D call TRBD2 (7 bases). With 6 bases removed from V and 5 bases from J, the gap between germline ends came to 17 bases. The CDR3 contains 14 residues. Germline CDR1 is LNHDA and CDR2 is SQIVND (reference sequence). The CDR3, as DNA: TGTGCCAGTAGCCTTCGGGGGGCGGGAGACGAGCAGTACTTC. Translated: CASSLRGAGDEQYF.

The genes are TRBV6-5 and TRBJ2-5, with TRBD1 matching 7 bases. The V segment lost 8 bases and the J segment 3 bases; nucleotides outside the gene matches: 9. The germline gives CDR1 MNHEY, CDR2 SVGAGI. The CDR3 is 14 amino acids. For the CDR3, the DNA is TGTGCCAGCGGAACCCGGGACAGCAAAGAGACCCAGTACTTC. Encoded protein: CASGTRDSKETQYF.